Each of the 26 T cell receptor beta chains below was sequenced from the same sample in a study of molecular identifiers for immune sequencing clone quantification. TCRdb re-called the PCR reads through MiXCR, storing one row per CDR3 protein. The sample shows just under 650,000 distinct CDR3 sequences, around 20% of them seen only once. The sequenced material came from naive CD8+ T cells from blood, with Jurkat cell RNA spiked in. Subset of the sample: FACS-sorted CD8+CD4-CCR7+CD45RA+ naive T cells. The receptors were sampled from a human donor in good health. Some libraries in this study had Jurkat cell RNA spiked in.

The chain employs TRBV3-1 and TRBJ2-2; D not certain. The germline V gene encodes CDR1 LGHDT and CDR2 YNNKEL (reference sequence). This CDR3 has 16 amino acids. Trimming removed 5 bases from V and 0 bases from J, with 13 bases in between. The chain's CDR3 is CASSWGVGTNTGELFF. In DNA, the CDR3 is TGTGCCAGCAGCTGGGGTGTAGGCACGAACACCGGGGAGCTGTTTTTT. Supplemented by reference TRBV3-1 and TRBJ2-2, the full variable domain reads DTAVSQTPKYLVTQMGNDKSIKCEQNLGHDTMYWYKQDSKKFLKIMFSYNNKELIINETVPNRFSPKSPDKAHLNLHINSLELGDSAVYFCASSWGVGTNTGELFFGEGSRLTVL.

In this sample, this clonotype turned up many times. This sequence joins TRBV5-1 and TRBJ2-6; D is uncertain. Trimming removed 2 bases at V and 0 bases at J, with 6 bases between. The germline CDR1 and CDR2 sequences are SGHRS and YFSETQ. The CDR3 is 15 residues long. DNA of the CDR3: TGCGCCAGCAGCTTAGTTCACTCTGGGGCCAACGTCCTGACTTTC. This encodes CASSLVHSGANVLTF.

About this clonotype itself: A read error may be the cause here, since a much bigger clone is one base away. This rearrangement joins TRBV29-1 to TRBJ1-2; possible D gene TRBD1, 6 bases. The CDR3 spans 13 residues. In germline, CDR1 is SQVTM, CDR2 ANQGSEA. CDR3 DNA: TGCAGCGTTGAAACAGGGACTAACTGTGGCTACACCTTC. Protein sequence: CSVETGTNCGYTF.

There are many counts of this clonotype. The chain has TRBV12-3 or TRBV12-4 and TRBJ1-1; D may be TRBD1 (6 bases). The germline V and J ends were trimmed by 6 bases and 10 bases, with 15 bases remaining between them. CDR3 length equals 12 residues. CDR3 DNA: TGTGCCAGCAGCCCCAGGGGAGGGGCAGCTTTCTTT. Protein: CASSPRGGAAFF.

As regards this clonotype: One base away lies a much larger clone, so this may be a sequencing read error. This chain uses TRBV4-2 with TRBJ2-7; 7 nucleotides align to TRBD1. Germline V lookup: CDR1 LGHNA, CDR2 YNFKEQ. This CDR3 region has 16 residues. With 0 bases clipped from V and 5 bases from J, the junction kept 10 bases outside the gene matches. DNA of the CDR3: TGTGCCAGCAGCCAAGATGAGACAGGGCCTGGTAACGAGCAGTACTTC. Protein sequence: CASSQDETGPGNEQYF.

A few counts support this clonotype. The genes are TRBV28 and TRBJ1-2; possibly TRBD1 for D (6 bases). The germline V and J ends were trimmed by 6 bases and 5 bases, with 22 bases remaining between them. CDR1 and CDR2 from the germline V gene are MDHEN and SYDVKM. CDR3 size: 16 residues. CDR3 in amino acids: CASRLRQEGVRYGYTF. CDR3 in DNA: TGTGCCAGCAGGTTACGACAGGAAGGGGTCCGGTATGGCTACACCTTC.

Note on this clonotype: At one end the junction does not follow the germline gene, possibly because of a read error. J is TRBJ1-5 and V is TRBV6-5; D gene ambiguous. Looked up from germline, CDR1 is MNHEY and CDR2 is SVGAGI. The CDR3 loop spans 13 amino acids. The CDR3 protein is CASRPTVNQPRHF. CDR3 nucleotides: TGTGCCAGCAGGCCAACAGTCAATCAGCCCCGGCATTTT.

The table lists this clonotype with many counts. The V call is TRBV6-5, the J call TRBJ2-5, with 9 nucleotides matching TRBD1. Germline V gives CDR1 MNHEY, CDR2 SVGAGI. After removal of 2 bases from V and 4 bases from J, the junction contained 5 bases not matched to a gene. The CDR3 length is 15 residues. The CDR3 reads CASSYRDRAAETQYF. The DNA for the CDR3 is TGTGCCAGCAGTTACCGGGACAGGGCGGCAGAGACCCAGTACTTC.

This clonotype has a count of ten or more. The CDR3 region is CATSESGLYVSTDTQYF. The CDR3 DNA sequence: TGTGCCACCAGTGAGTCGGGACTATATGTTAGCACAGATACGCAGTATTTT. The J gene is TRBJ2-3, the V gene TRBV24-1; 7 nucleotides line up with TRBD2. The V gene end was trimmed by 4 bases and the J gene end by 0 bases; junction bases not matched to a gene: 9. The CDR3 runs to 17 residues. CDR1 is KGHDR, CDR2 SFDVKD, per germline.

The chain links TRBV20-1 to TRBJ2-3; the D gene is possibly TRBD1 (6 bases). Trimming took 1 base from V and 4 from J, leaving 21 bases between them. This CDR3 spans 17 amino acids. Germline V gene sequence: CDR1 DFQATT, CDR2 SNEGSKA (reference sequence). CDR3: CSARANRGSGDPDTQYF. The DNA for the CDR3 is TGCAGTGCTAGAGCCAACCGCGGGTCAGGGGACCCAGATACGCAGTATTTT.

The V and J genes are TRBV6-2 or TRBV6-3 and TRBJ2-2; TRBD1 matches 9 bases. Germline CDR1 reads MNHEY; CDR2 reads SVGEGT. J lost 2 bases, V lost 0 bases, and 4 bases had no gene match. This CDR3 region has 17 residues. Written as DNA, the CDR3 is TGTGCCAGCAGTTACTCGCTGGACAGGGGCAACACCGGGGAGCTGTTTTTT. As protein: CASSYSLDRGNTGELFF.

The chain employs TRBV5-3 and TRBJ2-1, with 14 bases aligning to TRBD2. TRBV5-3 is labeled an ORF, and its function is uncertain. This CDR3 has 16 residues. V lost 8 bases, J lost 8 bases, and 12 bases stayed unmatched. CDR3 DNA: TGTGCCAGCAGCGGGACTAGCGGGGGACTATACGATGAGCAGTTCTTC. Translation: CASSGTSGGLYDEQFF.

Remarks on this clonotype: A much larger clone differs by one base, so this may be a read error. The chain has TRBV5-1 and TRBJ2-5, with D perhaps TRBD1 (5 bases). CDR3 size: 15 residues. The V gene's germline CDR1 is SGHRS and CDR2 YFSETQ. The CDR3 protein is CVSTTGRGGQETQYF. Here the CDR3 DNA reads TGCGTCAGCACCACGGGTAGGGGCGGACAAGAGACCCAGTACTTC.

This clonotype occurred many times. V and J are TRBV19 and TRBJ2-5; 8 positions match TRBD1. Germline loops: CDR1 LNHDA, CDR2 SQIVND (reference sequence). V lost 5 bases and J lost 5; bases outside the gene matches: 7. CDR3 length: 14 amino acids. This chain's CDR3 is CASSPSDRVETQYF. For the CDR3, the DNA is TGTGCCAGTAGTCCGTCGGACAGGGTGGAGACCCAGTACTTC.

This clonotype has a handful of counts. The chain joins TRBV3-1 to TRBJ2-3, with D possibly matching TRBD2 (6 bases). V lost 5 bases and J 2 bases, leaving 23 bases between the germline ends. Germline V gene lookup returns CDR1 LGHDT and CDR2 YNNKEL (reference sequence). This CDR3 region has 18 residues. CDR3 sequence (DNA): TGTGCCAGCAGCTTTTTCCCGGTGGGTAGCGGCAACACAGATACGCAGTATTTT. It encodes CASSFFPVGSGNTDTQYF.

This clonotype was seen a handful of times. This could be a read error, since a much larger clone is one nucleotide away. The J gene is TRBJ2-3, the V gene TRBV14; D not certain. The V end lost 0 bases, the J end lost 4 bases, and 8 bases lay between the germline ends. The CDR3 totals 14 residues. The V gene's germline CDR1 is SGHDN and CDR2 FVKESK. DNA of the CDR3: TGTGCCAGCAGCCAAGATTGCACGGCAGATACGCAGTATTTT. This gives the protein CASSQDCTADTQYF.

A remark on this clonotype: This may come from a read error, since a much larger clone is one base off. The CDR3 does not end in the conserved phenylalanine or tryptophan, so this is likely a read error. V usage is TRBV24-1 and J usage is TRBJ2-2, with D possibly matching TRBD1 (6 bases). Germline V CDR1 and CDR2: KGHDR, SFDVKD. The CDR3 has 17 amino acids. With 7 bases removed from V and 4 bases from J, the gap between germline ends came to 21 bases. The CDR3 sequence is CATSLSPYRVGTGELFL. The DNA of the CDR3 is TGTGCCACCAGCCTCTCACCCTACAGGGTCGGCACCGGGGAGCTGTTTCTT.

This clonotype was seen at least ten times. The rearrangement links TRBV6-2 or TRBV6-3 to TRBJ2-3; 7 nucleotides align to TRBD2. Losses at the gene ends were 7 bases for V and 2 bases for J; bases not matched to a gene: 12. From germline, CDR1 is MNHEY and CDR2 SVGEGT. This CDR3 has 16 residues. The CDR3 nucleotides are TGTGCCAGCAACCGGACCCTAGCGGAGCCCACAGATACGCAGTATTTT. It yields the protein CASNRTLAEPTDTQYF.

Regarding this clonotype: A much more abundant neighbour one base away suggests this may be a read error. Without the conserved terminal phenylalanine or tryptophan, this CDR3 likely stems from a read error. The chain combines TRBV12-3 or TRBV12-4 with TRBJ2-3, with 9 positions matching TRBD1. The junction had 6 bases not matched to a gene; V was cut back by 6 bases and J by 2 bases. CDR3 length: 15 amino acids. Written as DNA, the CDR3 is TGTGCCAGCAGATGGACAGGGGTGAACACAGATACGCAGTATTCT. This codes for CASRWTGVNTDTQYS.

V gene TRBV9 combines with J gene TRBJ2-7; 7 nucleotides align to TRBD2. CDR3 length: 14 residues. Germline V gene data show CDR1 as SGDLS and CDR2 as YYNGEE. Trimming took 2 bases from V and 2 from J; bases not matched to a gene: 4. CDR3 protein: CASSVYAGAYEQYF. CDR3 bases: TGTGCCAGCAGCGTTTATGCGGGGGCCTACGAGCAGTACTTC. Variable domain in full (rest from reference TRBV9 and TRBJ2-7): DSGVTQTPKHLITATGQRVTLRCSPRSGDLSVYWYQQSLDQGLQFLIQYYNGEERAKGNILERFSAQQFPDLHSELNLSSLELGDSALYFCASSVYAGAYEQYFGPGTRLTVT.

With regard to this clonotype: Given a much more abundant clone one base away, this may be a read error. This chain connects TRBV14 to TRBJ1-1; 7 bases match TRBD1. The CDR3 length is 14 residues. Germline loops: CDR1 SGHDN, CDR2 FVKESK. CDR3 coding DNA: TGTGCCAGCGGCCAAGCTGCAGGGGGCACTGAAGCTTTCTTT. It yields the protein CASGQAAGGTEAFF. Using reference TRBV14 and TRBJ1-1 for the parts outside the CDR3, the full variable domain is EAGVTQFPSHSVIEKGQTVTLRCDPISGHDNLYWYRRVMGKEIKFLLHFVKESKQDESGMPNNRFLAERTGGTYSTLKVQPAELEDSGVYFCASGQAAGGTEAFFGQGTRLTVV.

CDR3 residues: CASSGGARSTGELFF. As DNA, the CDR3 is TGTGCCAGTAGTGGGGGAGCAAGATCCACCGGGGAGCTGTTTTTT. V gene TRBV19 combines with J gene TRBJ2-2; the D call may be TRBD1 or TRBD2 (5 bases each). Germline-derived CDR1 and CDR2 are LNHDA and SQIVND (reference sequence). The CDR3 has 15 amino acids. V was shortened by 5 bases and J by 4 bases, with 14 bases between the two germline ends.

This clonotype was seen many times. The V call is TRBV21-1, the J call TRBJ2-7. TRBV21-1 is listed as a pseudogene. The CDR3 runs 12 residues. Here the CDR3 DNA reads TGTGCCAGCAGAGTACCCTCCTACGAGCAGTACTTC. The encoded protein is CASRVPSYEQYF.

At least ten counts were recorded for this clonotype. The chain carries TRBV19 and TRBJ1-5; perhaps TRBD1 as D (6 bases). Germline CDR1 LNHDA, CDR2 SQIVND (reference sequence). The ends were cut back, 1 base at V and 3 bases at J, with 10 bases in the middle. CDR3 length: 15 residues. The CDR3 sequence: CASSIGTANNQPQHF. In nucleotides, the CDR3 is TGTGCCAGTAGTATAGGGACAGCCAACAATCAGCCCCAGCATTTT. Complete variable domain (other parts from reference TRBV19 and TRBJ1-5): DGGITQSPKYLFRKEGQNVTLSCEQNLNHDAMYWYRQDPGQGLRLIYYSQIVNDFQKGDIAEGYSVSREKKESFPLTVTSAQKNPTAFYLCASSIGTANNQPQHFGDGTRLSIL.

Many counts were recorded for this clonotype. This chain connects TRBV28 to TRBJ2-7; D possibly corresponds to TRBD1 (6 bases). There are 16 residues in the CDR3. The V end lost 3 bases, the J end lost 7 bases, and 22 bases lay between the germline ends. Germline assignment: CDR1 MDHEN and CDR2 SYDVKM. CDR3 bases: TGTGCCAGCAGTTTTAGGGGGAGTGGGCCCTCCGGGGAGCAGTACTTC. As protein: CASSFRGSGPSGEQYF.

This clonotype was counted a few times. A much larger clonotype is one base distant, so this may be a read error. The rearrangement joins TRBV12-3 or TRBV12-4 to TRBJ1-1; TRBD1 matches 11 bases. J lost 4 bases, V lost 4 bases, and 8 bases had no gene match. There are 16 residues in the CDR3. CDR3 DNA: TGTGCCAGCAGTTCGAGGGACAGGGGGACGAGCACTGAAGCTTTCTTT. This gives the protein CASSSRDRGTSTEAFF.